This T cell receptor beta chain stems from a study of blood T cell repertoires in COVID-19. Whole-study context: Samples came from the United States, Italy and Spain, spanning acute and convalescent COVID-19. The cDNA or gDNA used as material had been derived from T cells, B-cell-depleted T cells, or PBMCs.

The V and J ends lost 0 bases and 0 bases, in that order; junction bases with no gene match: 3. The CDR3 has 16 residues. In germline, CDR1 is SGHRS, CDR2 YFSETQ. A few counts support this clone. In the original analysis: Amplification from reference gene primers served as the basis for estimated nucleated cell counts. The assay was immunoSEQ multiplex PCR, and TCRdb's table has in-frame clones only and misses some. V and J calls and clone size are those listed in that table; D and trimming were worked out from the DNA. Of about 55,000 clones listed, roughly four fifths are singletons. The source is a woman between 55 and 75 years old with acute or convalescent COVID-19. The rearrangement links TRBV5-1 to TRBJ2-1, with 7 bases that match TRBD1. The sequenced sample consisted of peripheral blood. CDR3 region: CASSLGYRGSYNEQFF. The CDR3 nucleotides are TGCGCCAGCAGCTTGGGCTACAGGGGCTCCTACAATGAGCAGTTCTTC.